These T cell receptor beta chains were read from a single sample in a study of T cells in Graves' hyperthyroidism and ophthalmopathy. MiXCR, applied by TCRdb to the multiplex PCR reads, yields one record per CDR3 protein. The data hold 400,000 to 600,000 distinct CDR3 sequences, with about 15% observed a single time. Input material: blood. The receptors come from a woman aged 25 to 39 with Graves' ophthalmopathy. The CDR3 runs from the conserved cysteine through the conserved F or W. A D gene is named only where the DNA matches it firmly. A row's size may be missing; if present it is once, few, many or a size class.

d_call	clone_size	j_call	v_call	cdr3_nt	cdr3_aa
TRBD1	once	TRBJ2-3	TRBV5-1	TGCGCCAGCAGCCTATCGGGACAGGGGGTGCCAGATACGCAGTATTTT	CASSLSGQGVPDTQYF
NA	NA	TRBJ1-5	TRBV15	TGTGCCACCAGCAGAGTTCTCGGCGGAATCAGGGGACGTCAGCCCCAGCATTTT	CATSRVLGGIRGRQPQHF
TRBD2	few	TRBJ2-1	TRBV20-1	TGCAGTGCTAGAGGGGGGACTAGCGGGAGTAAAGAGCAGTTCTTC	CSARGGTSGSKEQFF
NA	many	TRBJ2-1	TRBV7-8	TGTGCCAGCAGCTTAGAGGCGTCTAGCCGGTATGAGCAGTTCTTC	CASSLEASSRYEQFF
TRBD2	many	TRBJ2-7	TRBV27	TGTGCCAGCAGCTGGACCGGGACTAGCGATACCTACGAGCAGTACTTC	CASSWTGTSDTYEQYF
NA	many	TRBJ1-5	TRBV5-1	TGCGCCAGCAGCTTATTCCCCACAGGGAAGAGTGGCAATCAGCCCCAGCATTTT	CASSLFPTGKSGNQPQHF
TRBD2	NA	TRBJ2-1	TRBV4-1	TGCGCCAGCAGCCATTCCGGGACTAGGCGCAATGAGCAGTTCTTC	CASSHSGTRRNEQFF
NA	NA	TRBJ2-1	TRBV14	TGTGCCAGCAGCCAAGCGGGAGTCTACAATGAGCAGTTCTTC	CASSQAGVYNEQFF
NA	NA	TRBJ2-7	TRBV5-1	TGCGCCAGCAGCTTAGGACACGGCCACTACGAGCAGTACTTC	CASSLGHGHYEQYF
TRBD2	many	TRBJ2-2	TRBV12-5	TGTGCTAGTGGTTTGACGGTAGCGGGAGTCATGGGGACACCCGGGGAGCTGTTTTTT	CASGLTVAGVMGTPGELFF
TRBD2	few	TRBJ2-3	TRBV6-2/TRBV6-3	TGTGCCAGCAGCCCCCGGGGAGGGGCGACAGATACGCAGTATTTT	CASSPRGGATDTQYF
NA	many	TRBJ1-1	TRBV18	TGTGCCAGCTCACCACCAGACGGGACTAGTGAAGCTTTCTTT	CASSPPDGTSEAFF
TRBD2	few	TRBJ2-4	TRBV2	TGTGCCAGCATGCCCCGGGGGGTGCTAGGCAAAAACATTCAGTACTTC	CASMPRGVLGKNIQYF
TRBD2	many	TRBJ2-1	TRBV2	TGTGCCAGCAGTGAAAGGACTAGCGGGAGGGGTGAGCAGTTCTTC	CASSERTSGRGEQFF
NA	NA	TRBJ1-1	TRBV30	TGTGCCTGGAGTGTACTGGGGACCGATGCTTTCTTT	CAWSVLGTDAFF
NA	many	TRBJ1-1	TRBV28	TGTGCCAGCAGTTTATATCCCCGAAACACTGAAGCTTTCTTT	CASSLYPRNTEAFF
TRBD1	many	TRBJ2-5	TRBV7-3	TGTGCCAGCAGCTTAAACGCAGGGGGCAGCGAGACCCAGTACTTC	CASSLNAGGSETQYF
NA	few	TRBJ2-2	TRBV6-1	TGTGCCAGGGCAGGGGATGGGGACACCGGGGAGCTGTTTTTT	CARAGDGDTGELFF
NA	many	TRBJ2-4	TRBV28	TGTGCCAGCGAACCGGGGACGATTGGGAACATTCAGTACTTC	CASEPGTIGNIQYF
NA	many	TRBJ2-3	TRBV12-3/TRBV12-4	TGTGCCAGCATCCTGGGTGGGGAGCCCACAGATACGCAGTATTTT	CASILGGEPTDTQYF
NA	few	TRBJ2-1	TRBV5-6	TGTGCCAGCAGCCCTCGATCTATAAAATTGGTGGAGCAGTTCTTC	CASSPRSIKLVEQFF
NA	many	TRBJ2-3	TRBV20-1	TGCAGTGCTAGAGAGGGGCCCCACACAGATACGCAGTATTTT	CSAREGPHTDTQYF
NA	few	TRBJ1-4	TRBV28	TGTGCCAGCAGAGCGCGACATGTCCCATCTAATGAAAAACTGTTTTTT	CASRARHVPSNEKLFF
NA	NA	TRBJ1-5	TRBV19	TGTGCCAGTACGTCCGCCAGGAACAATCAGCCCCAGCATTTT	CASTSARNNQPQHF
TRBD2	few	TRBJ2-5	TRBV5-1	TGCGCCACTCGAACCGGGACTAGCGGGGAGACCCAGTACTTC	CATRTGTSGETQYF
NA	many	TRBJ2-1	TRBV28	TGTGCCAGCAGTGGACCCTTAAATGAGCAGTTCTTC	CASSGPLNEQFF
NA	NA	TRBJ1-1	TRBV4-1	TGCGCCAGCAGCCAAACCACCGGGAAAAACACTGAAGCTTTCTTT	CASSQTTGKNTEAFF
TRBD2	few	TRBJ2-1	TRBV7-9	TGTGCCAGCAGCTTAGAGTTGGGACTAGCGGGAGGGGGCGATGAGCAGTTCTTC	CASSLELGLAGGGDEQFF
TRBD1	NA	TRBJ1-2	TRBV20-1	TGCAGTGCTAGGCCCGGGACAGGGGGCGGTGGCTACACCTTC	CSARPGTGGGGYTF
NA	many	TRBJ1-2	TRBV28	TGTGCCAGCGTAAAAAGGGGCAGACAAGACTATGGCTACACCTTC	CASVKRGRQDYGYTF
NA	NA	TRBJ1-1	TRBV9	TGTGCCAGCAGCGTAGACGCCCGTGGCACTGAAGCTTTCTTT	CASSVDARGTEAFF
NA	many	TRBJ1-1	TRBV20-1	TGCAGTGCTAGAGAGGCCCCAGGGAAGAACACTGAAGCTTTCTTT	CSAREAPGKNTEAFF
TRBD1	NA	TRBJ2-2	TRBV20-1	TGCAGTGCTTCTCAGGGGGCTCAGGGGGAGCTGTTTTTT	CSASQGAQGELFF
NA	many	TRBJ1-5	TRBV20-1	TGCAGTGCTCAGGGGTACAATCAGCCCCAGCATTTT	CSAQGYNQPQHF
TRBD1	NA	TRBJ2-6	TRBV5-4	TGTGCCAGCAGCTGGACAGGGGACGGGGCCAACGTCCTGACTTTC	CASSWTGDGANVLTF
NA	NA	TRBJ1-4	TRBV27	TGTGCCAGCAGTAGTTTTAATGCTAGTGAAAAACTGTTTTTT	CASSSFNASEKLFF
NA	few	TRBJ1-2	TRBV9	TGTGCCAGCAGCGTAGATCCGGGGCAGGCCTTCGGGGATGGCTACACCTTC	CASSVDPGQAFGDGYTF
NA	many	TRBJ1-4	TRBV2	TGTGCCAGCCGCGACAGGAAGGTGGATGAAAAACTGTTTTTT	CASRDRKVDEKLFF
NA	few	TRBJ2-2	TRBV24-1	TGTGCCACCAGTGCGGTCCCAGGGTACTCGAACACCGGGGAGCTGTTTTTT	CATSAVPGYSNTGELFF
TRBD1	NA	TRBJ1-2	TRBV24-1	TGTGCCACCAGTGATGGACAGGAACTGGGGCTCTATGGCTACACCTTC	CATSDGQELGLYGYTF
TRBD2	many	TRBJ2-1	TRBV5-1	TGCGCCAGCAGCTGGGGACTAGCGGGCTCCTACAATGAGCAGTTCTTC	CASSWGLAGSYNEQFF
NA	many	TRBJ2-3	TRBV30	TGTGCCTGGAGAGATGTAACGGGGATAGATACGCAGTATTTT	CAWRDVTGIDTQYF
NA	NA	TRBJ2-1	TRBV5-1	TGCGCCAGCAGCTTGAGGGGGGTGGAGCAGTTCTTC	CASSLRGVEQFF
NA	few	TRBJ2-3	TRBV29-1	TGCAGCGTTGGGTCGGGACGGGAGTTGGTAGATACGCAGTATTTT	CSVGSGRELVDTQYF
NA	few	TRBJ1-5	TRBV5-1	TGCGCCAGCAGCTTGGGGGAGGGGGGGAATAGCAATCAGCCCCAGCATTTT	CASSLGEGGNSNQPQHF
NA	few	TRBJ1-5	TRBV6-7	TGTGCCAGCACCCCAGGGGATAGCAATCAGCCCCAGCATTTT	CASTPGDSNQPQHF
NA	few	TRBJ2-1	TRBV6-1	TGTGCCAGCAGCCCAGGGGTAAATGAGCAGTTCTTC	CASSPGVNEQFF
NA	NA	TRBJ1-4	TRBV6-4	TGTGCCAGCGGTGACACCCCAGAACGGGAAAAACTGTTTTTT	CASGDTPEREKLFF
TRBD2	many	TRBJ2-7	TRBV18	TGTGCCAGCTCACAGGGACTAGCGGGAGCTGGCGAGCAGTACTTC	CASSQGLAGAGEQYF
TRBD2	many	TRBJ2-3	TRBV20-1	TGCAGTGCGGAGACTAGCGGGAGGAGGGATACGCAGTATTTT	CSAETSGRRDTQYF
NA	NA	TRBJ2-2	TRBV19	TGTGCCAGTAGTATAGAACTAGGCACCGGGGAGCTGTTTTTT	CASSIELGTGELFF
NA	few	TRBJ2-5	TRBV29-1	TGCAGCCTCATGACGAGGCGGGGAGAGACCCAGTACTTC	CSLMTRRGETQYF
TRBD2	many	TRBJ2-5	TRBV6-2/TRBV6-3	TGTGCCAGCAGTCCCCGAGCGGGAGTTGGGAAGACCCAGTACTTC	CASSPRAGVGKTQYF
TRBD2	few	TRBJ2-2	TRBV5-4	TGTGCCAGCAGCTTGGGGGGACTAGCGGGAGTCGACACCGGGGAGCTGTTTTTT	CASSLGGLAGVDTGELFF